The clone carrying this T cell receptor beta chain was counted between two and nine times. Given a much more abundant clone one base away, this may be a read error. This record belongs to a study of tumor and adjacent non-tumor tissue in lung cancer. The J segment lost 7 bases and the V segment lost 7 bases, leaving 8 bases of the junction unmatched. The CDR3 consists of 12 residues. The germline CDR1 and CDR2 sequences are DFQATT and SNEGSKA (reference sequence). TCRbeta libraries were built with three rounds of nested PCR, modified from ARM-PCR. TCRdb redid the calling of the multiplex PCR reads with MiXCR, one entry per CDR3 protein. The table includes over 60,000 distinct CDR3 sequences, roughly 72% detected once. RNA was extracted from bulk tissue without any cell sorting.

Sequenced material: lung tumor tissue. The chain uses TRBV20-1 and TRBJ2-5; 8 bases match TRBD2. The sequence came from a man in his sixties with non-small cell lung cancer. In nucleotides, the CDR3 is TGCAGTGGGAGGGCGGGAGGAGGGACCCAGTACTTC. Residues: CSGRAGGGTQYF.